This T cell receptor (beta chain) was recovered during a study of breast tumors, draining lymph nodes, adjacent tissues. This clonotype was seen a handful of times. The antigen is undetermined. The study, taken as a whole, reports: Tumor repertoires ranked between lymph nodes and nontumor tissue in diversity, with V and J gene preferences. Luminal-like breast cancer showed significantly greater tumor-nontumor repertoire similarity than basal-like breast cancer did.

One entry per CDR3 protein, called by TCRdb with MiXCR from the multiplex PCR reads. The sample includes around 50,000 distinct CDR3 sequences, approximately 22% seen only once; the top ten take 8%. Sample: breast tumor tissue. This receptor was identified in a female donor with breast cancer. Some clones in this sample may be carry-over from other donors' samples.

The CDR3 reads CASSPPGGGRKTQYF. The CDR3 region has the DNA TGTGCCAGCTCACCACCGGGGGGGGGTCGCAAGACCCAGTACTTC. This chain uses TRBV18 with TRBJ2-5, with 7 bases that match TRBD2. This CDR3 has 15 amino acids. Trimming removed 0 bases from V and 6 bases from J; junction bases left unmatched: 7. Germline CDR1 is KGHSH and CDR2 is LQKENI.